This entry is about one T cell receptor beta chain. TCRdb's copy holds only in-frame clones and misses some; the assay was immunoSEQ multiplex PCR. This sample has some 2.4 million clones, with 93% found just once. This sample is drawn from a study of shared clonotypes between healthy human individuals. Germline loops: CDR1 SGHAT, CDR2 FQDESV (reference sequence). J gave up 2 bases and V 5 bases, and 12 bases lay outside the gene matches. The CDR3 sequence is 16 residues long. Adult donors, all healthy and HIV-negative, had no recent acute infections or vaccinations. This sequence originates from a man aged 18 to 29 in good health. Some clones in this sample may be carry-over from other donors' samples. Sequences were obtained from naive CD4+ T cells from PBMCs. The subset is: CD45RA+ positively selected. This rearrangement joins TRBV11-1 to TRBJ2-7, with 7 bases aligning to TRBD1. The CDR3 reads CASSLEKDRITYEQYF. DNA of the CDR3: TGTGCCAGCAGCCTAGAGAAGGACAGGATTACCTACGAGCAGTACTTC.